The clone carrying this T cell receptor beta chain was recorded a few times. The antigen is unknown. Via MiXCR, TCRdb re-called the PCR reads, giving one row per CDR3 protein. The table includes approximately 550,000 distinct CDR3 sequences, roughly 25% detected once. The sample belongs to a study of molecular identifiers for immune sequencing clone quantification. It was from around 18,000 to 910,000 sorted cells, with 10%, 30% or 50% RNA, that naive CD8 libraries came. Findings and caveats of the study: For effector cells, clones above 20 RNA copies held over 98% of molecules; for naive cells, under 1%.

This receptor was taken from a human donor in good health. Some libraries in this study had Jurkat cell RNA spiked in. The sample comprised naive CD8+ T cells from blood, with Jurkat cell RNA spiked in. Subset in this sample: FACS-sorted CD8+CD4-CCR7+CD45RA+ naive T cells.

CDR3 sequence (DNA): TGTGCCAGCAGCTCGAGGACAGGGGGAGAGACCCAGTACTTC. It codes for CASSSRTGGETQYF. This chain joins TRBV7-9 and TRBJ2-5; 10 positions agree with TRBD1. Unmatched junction bases numbered 3, after V lost 4 bases and J lost 4 bases. This CDR3 spans 14 amino acids. Germline V gene data show CDR1 as SEHNR and CDR2 as FQNEAQ (reference sequence). Combining the CDR3 with reference TRBV7-9 and TRBJ2-5 gives the whole variable domain DTGVSQNPRHKITKRGQNVTFRCDPISEHNRLYWYRQTLGQGPEFLTYFQNEAQLEKSRLLSDRFSAERPKGSFSTLEIQRTEQGDSAMYLCASSSRTGGETQYFGPGTRLLVL.